This TCR beta chain is drawn from a study of blood T cells in healthy people across ages. Study-wide background: T cells yielded about one barcoded beta molecule per two cells through template switching.

The junction had 11 bases not matched to a gene; V was cut back by 10 bases and J by 5 bases. The V gene's germline CDR1 is SGHTA and CDR2 FQGNSA. The CDR3 runs to 15 residues. The authors ran a second PCR of roughly 6 to 12 cycles using a sample-barcoded 5' primer and a J-beta primer mix. Each sample provided no less than 2.5 million CDR3-containing paired-end reads. TCRdb redid the calling of the 5' RACE reads with MiXCR, one entry per CDR3 protein. This sample has around 1,500,000 distinct CDR3 sequences, with over 25% found just once. This TCR was recovered from a woman aged 25 to 45 in good health. The sequenced sample consisted of blood. The J gene is TRBJ2-1, the V gene TRBV7-2; 10 nucleotides align to TRBD2. CDR3 sequence (DNA): TGTGCCAACAGTCCCACTAGCGGGGCCAACAATGAGCAGTTCTTC. Protein product: CANSPTSGANNEQFF.